A single sample gave rise to the 15 T cell receptor beta chains below, sequenced in a study of tumor-infiltrating lymphocytes in primary liver carcinoma. Both RNA and DNA were isolated together from around 20-30 mg of bulk tissue that had not been sorted. A constant-region primer primed TCR beta cDNA synthesis from about 0.55 ug of total RNA. Libraries of TCR beta came from three nested multiplex PCR rounds with slightly modified ARM-PCR. The opening two PCR rounds, approximately 10 cycles each, paired TRBV1-TRBV30 forward primers with a C-beta reverse primer. TCRdb re-called the multiplex PCR reads with MiXCR, one entry per CDR3 protein. The sample contains tens of thousands of distinct CDR3 sequences, approximately 70% of which appear only once. The specimen was liver tumor tissue from sampling region 1. As to subset: tumor region T1, superior pole. The receptors here all came from a man aged 35 to 55 with primary liver carcinoma and hepatitis B virus infection.

This clonotype was detected many times. The CDR3 loop is CASKMTGQSYEQYF. Here the CDR3 DNA reads TGTGCCAGCAAAATGACGGGACAGAGCTACGAGCAGTACTTC. The rearrangement links TRBV6-6 to TRBJ2-7; 7 nucleotides match TRBD1. Unmatched junction bases numbered 9, after V lost 7 bases and J lost 3 bases. Germline V CDR1 and CDR2: MNHNY, SVGAGI (reference sequence). This CDR3 contains 14 residues.

This clonotype was recorded at least ten times. The genes are TRBV29-1 and TRBJ1-1, with a tentative D call TRBD1 (5 bases). CDR1 and CDR2 (germline): SQVTM, ANQGSEA. Trimming took 0 bases from V and 0 from J, leaving 5 bases between them. The CDR3 extends over 13 amino acids. CDR3 in amino acids: CSVEEGVNTEAFF. The CDR3 DNA reads as TGCAGCGTTGAAGAGGGGGTGAACACTGAAGCTTTCTTT. The complete variable domain, with remaining parts taken from reference TRBV29-1 and TRBJ1-1, reads SAVISQKPSRDICQRGTSLTIQCQVDSQVTMMFWYRQQPGQSLTLIATANQGSEATYESGFVIDKFPISRPNLTFSTLTVSNMSPEDSSIYLCSVEEGVNTEAFFGQGTRLTVV.

This clonotype ranks as medium-sized (0.01 to 0.1%). This sequence joins TRBV10-2 and TRBJ2-3, with D perhaps TRBD2 (6 bases). This CDR3 region has 13 residues. V was pared by 7 bases and J by 12 bases, with 20 bases between. Germline assignment: CDR1 WSHSY and CDR2 SAAADI. The CDR3 loop reads CASTQGFELAQYF. CDR3 nucleotide sequence: TGCGCCAGCACCCAGGGATTCGAACTAGCCCAGTATTTT.

J is TRBJ1-1 and V is TRBV10-3; D not resolved. This CDR3 has 12 residues. With 5 bases removed from V and 5 bases from J, the gap between germline ends came to 9 bases. The germline CDR1 and CDR2 sequences are ENHRY and SYGVKD. In DNA, the CDR3 is TGTGCCATCAGTCCTGGGGTGACTGAAGCTTTCTTT. Protein product: CAISPGVTEAFF.

This chain links TRBV12-3 or TRBV12-4 with TRBJ2-6; D is tentatively TRBD1 or TRBD2 (5 bases each). Trimming removed 7 bases at V and 9 bases at J, with 31 bases between. The CDR3 runs 19 residues. CDR3 nucleotide sequence: TGTGCCAGCACTATAGGGGTCGGGGCGATATACTCTGGTGTCAACGTCCTGACTTTC. Protein sequence: CASTIGVGAIYSGVNVLTF.

This clonotype appeared once. A single base separates this from a much larger clone, so it may be a read error. The chain uses TRBV5-6 and TRBJ1-2; TRBD1 might be the D (5 bases). Germline V lookup: CDR1 SGHDT, CDR2 YYEEEE. This CDR3 is built from 12 residues. The CDR3 sequence: CASSPGDYGYAF. The CDR3, as DNA: TGTGCCAGCAGCCCCGGGGACTATGGCTACGCCTTC.

This clonotype was counted many times. The J gene is TRBJ2-1, the V gene TRBV28; D not certain. V was trimmed by 3 bases and J by 4 bases, leaving 7 bases between them. Germline V gene lookup returns CDR1 MDHEN and CDR2 SYDVKM. This CDR3 is built from 13 residues. CDR3 loop: CASSFRLYNEQFF. The CDR3 nucleotides read TGTGCCAGCAGTTTCCGCTTATACAATGAGCAGTTCTTC.

The chain joins TRBV12-3 or TRBV12-4 to TRBJ2-3; a possible D gene is TRBD1 (7 bases). This CDR3 region has 16 residues. The V and J ends lost 8 bases and 3 bases respectively, with 21 bases between them. CDR3 sequence reads: CASGPNTGDWTDTQYF. The CDR3 DNA reads as TGTGCCAGCGGTCCCAATACAGGGGACTGGACAGATACGCAGTATTTT.

Comment on this clonotype: One end of the junction fails to match germline, which may point to a read error. The CDR3: CVWSRNRDLTKNIQYF. The CDR3 DNA follows: TGTGTCTGGTCCCGAAACAGGGACCTAACCAAAAACATTCAGTACTTC. V and J are TRBV30 and TRBJ2-4; possible D gene TRBD1, 6 bases. CDR3 length: 16 residues. CDR1 and CDR2 from the germline V gene are GTSNPN and SVGIG (reference sequence).

This clonotype is a singleton in its sample. At one of its ends the junction is not consistent with the germline gene, which may arise from a read error. The rearrangement uses TRBV6-5 and TRBJ1-2; D gene unclear. This CDR3 region has 14 residues. From germline, CDR1 is MNHEY and CDR2 SVGAGI. CDR3 bases: TGTGCCGGCAGTGTGCAGTGGGGAAAGGATGGCTACACCTTC. Translating gives CAGSVQWGKDGYTF.

This clonotype has just one count. Its ends do not fully match the called genes, so a read error is possible. The V gene is TRBV6-1, the J gene TRBJ1-5; 7 bases align to TRBD1. The CDR3 spans 14 residues. Germline lookup yields CDR1 MNHNS and CDR2 SASEGT. DNA of the CDR3: TGTGCCAGCAGTAACAGACAGGGCGATCAGTCCCAGCATTTT. It yields the protein CASSNRQGDQSQHF.

The chain combines TRBV29-1 with TRBJ2-2; 9 nucleotides match TRBD1. Germline assignment: CDR1 SQVTM and CDR2 ANQGSEA. V lost 6 bases to trimming and J lost 8 bases; unmatched junction nucleotides: 13. The CDR3 is made up of 15 amino acids. The CDR3 is CSVTEQGAVSGELFF. CDR3 nucleotide sequence: TGCAGCGTGACTGAACAGGGGGCGGTTTCTGGGGAGCTGTTTTTT.

In the case of this clonotype: The junction departs from germline at one end; a sequencing error may be responsible. The chain uses TRBV4-1 and TRBJ1-6, with TRBD1 matching 7 bases. The germline gives CDR1 MGHRA, CDR2 YSYEKL. The CDR3 is 16 amino acids. In nucleotides, the CDR3 is TGCGCCAGCAGCCAAGGGAGAGGGGGCAGGGGTTCACCCCTCCTCTTT. The encoded protein is CASSQGRGGRGSPLLF.

In this sample, this clonotype turned up once. A much larger clone lies one base from this, so it may be a read error. This sequence joins TRBV11-2 and TRBJ2-1, with 7 bases aligning to TRBD1. V gave up 2 bases and J gave up 0 bases; unmatched junction bases: 4. CDR1 is SGHAT, CDR2 FQNNGV, per germline. The CDR3 loop spans 16 amino acids. The CDR3 DNA is TGTGCCAGCAGCTTACGGTGGGACAGCTCCTACAATGAGCAGTTCTTC. Translated: CASSLRWDSSYNEQFF.

Details on this clonotype: This may be a read error, as it is one base from a much larger clone. This chain connects TRBV5-1 to TRBJ2-5, with 8 nucleotides matching TRBD2. The CDR3 spans 16 residues. CDR1 is SGHRS and CDR2 is YFSETQ in the germline V gene. J gave up 1 base and V 3 bases, and 8 bases lay outside the gene matches. Here the CDR3 reads CASSSGFSGVQETQYF. In DNA, the CDR3 is TGCGCCAGCAGCTCGGGGTTTAGCGGGGTCCAAGAGACCCAGTACTTC.